Below, 32 T cell receptor beta chains from the same sample are listed, as sequenced in a study of blood T cell repertoires in COVID-19. Measured with immunoSEQ multiplex PCR; TCRdb has only the in-frame clones, and not every one. Here the sample spans about 400,000 clones, about 88% being singletons. The sequenced sample was peripheral blood. These TCRs come from a human donor in a cohort sampled during active COVID-19.

V and J are TRBV6-1 and TRBJ2-7; 11 nucleotides line up with TRBD2. Trimming cost V 4 bases and J 1 base; bases outside gene matches: 6. The CDR3 extends over 16 amino acids. CDR1 and CDR2 from the germline V gene are MNHNS and SASEGT. The CDR3 region is CASSATSGGPSYEQYF. CDR3 coding DNA: TGTGCCAGCAGTGCAACTAGCGGGGGCCCTTCCTACGAGCAGTACTTC.

The chain recombines TRBV6-5 with TRBJ1-5; perhaps TRBD1 as D (5 bases). V lost 6 bases and J 0 bases, leaving 12 bases between the germline ends. Germline V CDR1 and CDR2: MNHEY, SVGAGI. The CDR3 consists of 15 residues. The chain's CDR3 is CASSWGRVSNQPQHF. CDR3 sequence (DNA): TGTGCCAGCAGCTGGGGCAGGGTTAGCAATCAGCCCCAGCATTTT.

The V gene is TRBV3-1 (or the pseudogene TRBV3-2), the J gene TRBJ1-3; D uncertain. The CDR3 totals 14 residues. Germline V gene data show CDR1 as LGHDT and CDR2 as YNNKEL (reference sequence). V lost 4 bases, J lost 8 bases, and 15 bases lay in between. CDR3 sequence reads: CASSLDSSTDTIYF. The CDR3 region has the DNA TGTGCCAGCAGCCTAGACTCCTCTACAGACACCATATATTTT.

This clone came up once. The chain employs TRBV5-5 and TRBJ2-1; 8 nucleotides line up with TRBD2. The CDR3 covers 16 residues. Germline V gene sequence: CDR1 SGHKS, CDR2 YYEKEE (reference sequence). Trimming at V came to 6 bases and at J to 4 bases, leaving 12 bases not matched to a gene. DNA of the CDR3: TGTGCCAGCACCAAAGCGGGGGACTCCTCGTACAATGAGCAGTTCTTC. This gives the protein CASTKAGDSSYNEQFF.

V is TRBV28 and J is TRBJ2-1; a possible D gene is TRBD2 (6 bases). The CDR3 sequence is 14 residues long. Per germline, CDR1 MDHEN and CDR2 SYDVKM. V gave up 6 bases and J gave up 10 bases, with 19 bases separating them. The chain's CDR3 is CASSRLGLSREQFF. The CDR3 nucleotides are TGTGCCAGCAGCCGACTGGGACTCAGCAGGGAGCAGTTCTTC.

This chain connects TRBV10-3 to TRBJ2-1, with 11 bases matching TRBD2. The CDR3 has 15 residues. The J segment lost 7 bases and the V segment lost 6 bases, leaving 8 bases of the junction unmatched. Germline CDR1 is ENHRY and CDR2 is SYGVKD. CDR3 DNA: TGTGCCATCAGGGGACTCGGACTAGCGGGTAATGAGCAGTTCTTC. Translating it yields CAIRGLGLAGNEQFF.

The J gene is TRBJ1-4, the V gene TRBV15; D is ambiguous. CDR1 and CDR2 from the germline V gene are LNHNV and YYDKDF (reference sequence). The CDR3 loop spans 16 amino acids. V lost 0 bases and J lost 8, with 16 bases in between. CDR3 loop: CATSRDSMPDREKLFF. The DNA of the CDR3 is TGTGCCACCAGCAGAGATAGTATGCCTGATCGGGAAAAACTGTTTTTT. Filled out from reference TRBV15 and TRBJ1-4, the complete variable domain reads DAMVIQNPRYQVTQFGKPVTLSCSQTLNHNVMYWYQQKSSQAPKLLFHYYDKDFNNEADTPDNFQSRRPNTSFCFLDIRSPGLGDTAMYLCATSRDSMPDREKLFFGSGTQLSVL.

The V and J genes are TRBV5-4 and TRBJ2-4, with 8 bases matching TRBD2. After removal of 3 bases from V and 3 bases from J, the junction contained 8 bases not matched to a gene. The CDR3 spans 16 residues. Germline loops: CDR1 SGHNT, CDR2 YYREEE (reference sequence). CDR3: CASSSGAGLGKNIQYF. CDR3 bases: TGTGCCAGCAGCTCAGGGGCGGGACTAGGCAAAAACATTCAGTACTTC.

The chain carries TRBV24-1 and TRBJ2-2; 9 bases align to TRBD2. The CDR3 extends over 16 amino acids. Germline V gives CDR1 KGHDR, CDR2 SFDVKD. The V gene end was trimmed by 3 bases and the J gene end by 7 bases; junction bases not matched to a gene: 8. The CDR3 here is CATSDGLAGFDGELFF. The CDR3 DNA reads as TGTGCCACCAGTGATGGTCTAGCGGGATTTGACGGGGAGCTGTTTTTT.

V usage is TRBV5-6 and J usage is TRBJ2-5, with D uncertain. Germline V gene sequence: CDR1 SGHDT, CDR2 YYEEEE. V was trimmed by 0 bases and J by 2 bases, leaving 11 bases between them. The CDR3 is 15 amino acids. CDR3 amino acids: CASSLAFADQETQYF. CDR3 sequence (DNA): TGTGCCAGCAGCTTGGCCTTTGCAGATCAAGAGACCCAGTACTTC.

Only a few counts were recorded for this clone. This rearrangement joins TRBV6-1 to TRBJ1-1, with no clear D. Trimming removed 2 bases from V and 3 bases from J, with 25 bases in between. The CDR3 spans 19 residues. Germline loops: CDR1 MNHNS, CDR2 SASEGT. The CDR3 nucleotides are TGTGCCAGCAGTGAACCTCGGAGGGAACTCAGGACCTCCTACACTGAAGCTTTCTTT. As protein: CASSEPRRELRTSYTEAFF.

The chain uses TRBV7-9 and TRBJ1-3; D is perhaps TRBD1 (5 bases). This CDR3 is built from 13 residues. Germline V lookup: CDR1 SEHNR, CDR2 FQNEAQ (reference sequence). Deletions cut 3 bases from V and 11 bases from J, with 14 bases between. CDR3 bases: TGTGCCAGCAGCTTGGCGAGGGCGGGGGCCATATATTTT. This sequence encodes CASSLARAGAIYF.

The sample holds a few counts of this clone. The rearrangement uses TRBV10-2 and TRBJ1-2, with 7 bases aligning to TRBD1. CDR1 and CDR2 (germline): WSHSY, SAAADI. The CDR3 is 14 amino acids. Trimming at V came to 4 bases and at J to 0 bases, leaving 2 bases not matched to a gene. The CDR3 sequence is CASSGQGPNYGYTF. DNA for the CDR3: TGCGCCAGCAGTGGACAGGGTCCTAACTATGGCTACACCTTC.

This clone occurred once. V gene TRBV28 combines with J gene TRBJ1-2; a weak D match, TRBD1 (5 bases). V was trimmed by 7 bases and J by 4 bases, leaving 16 bases between them. The germline V gene has CDR1 MDHEN and CDR2 SYDVKM. The CDR3 loop spans 14 amino acids. The CDR3 DNA sequence: TGTGCCAGCAACGCGGAAGGGGAGGTCTATGGCTACACCTTC. Translating it yields CASNAEGEVYGYTF.

This chain joins TRBV7-3 and TRBJ2-2, with no clear D. The germline CDR1 and CDR2 sequences are SGHTA and FQGTGA. V lost 5 bases, J lost 5 bases, and 6 bases lay in between. This CDR3 is built from 12 residues. The CDR3, as DNA: TGTGCCAGCAGCCGTGTTACCGGGGAGCTGTTTTTT. It specifies CASSRVTGELFF.

A single count supports this clone. This sequence joins TRBV18 and TRBJ1-2; D gene uncertain. The ends were cut back, 0 bases at V and 4 bases at J, with 6 bases in the middle. This CDR3 contains 13 residues. Germline CDR1 and CDR2: KGHSH and LQKENI. The CDR3 reads CASSPPGLYGYTF. The CDR3 bases are TGTGCCAGCTCACCACCAGGACTCTATGGCTACACCTTC. The variable domain in full, completed from reference TRBV18 and TRBJ1-2, reads NAGVMQNPRHLVRRRGQEARLRCSPMKGHSHVYWYRQLPEEGLKFMVYLQKENIIDESGMPKERFSAEFPKEGPSILRIQQVVRGDSAAYFCASSPPGLYGYTFGSGTRLTVV.

The gene calls are TRBV6-4 and TRBJ2-3; a possible D gene is TRBD1 (6 bases). Germline values: CDR1 MRHNA, CDR2 SNTAGT. The CDR3 consists of 15 residues. V lost 1 base and J lost 3, with 11 bases in between. CDR3 coding DNA: TGTGCCAGCAGTGACTTGGGACACGGTACAGATACGCAGTATTTT. This encodes CASSDLGHGTDTQYF.

The CDR3 reads CASSVMGADYEQYF. DNA of the CDR3: TGTGCCAGCAGCGTGATGGGGGCCGACTACGAGCAGTACTTC. This sequence joins TRBV28 and TRBJ2-7, with D perhaps TRBD1 (6 bases). Per germline, CDR1 MDHEN and CDR2 SYDVKM. The CDR3 contains 14 residues. V was trimmed by 6 bases and J by 3 bases, leaving 15 bases between them.

The chain recombines TRBV19 with TRBJ1-2; tentative D call: TRBD1 (5 bases). This CDR3 is 16 amino acids long. V was shortened by 5 bases and J by 2 bases, with 18 bases between the two germline ends. CDR1 and CDR2 (germline): LNHDA, SQIVND (reference sequence). This chain's CDR3 is CASSPRGEAKNYGYTF. The CDR3 DNA reads as TGTGCCAGTAGTCCAAGAGGGGAGGCTAAGAACTATGGCTACACCTTC.

The table lists this clone with a count of one. J is TRBJ2-1 and V is TRBV29-1; 10 bases match TRBD2. CDR3 size: 18 residues. Trimming at V came to 6 bases and at J to 0 bases, leaving 14 bases not matched to a gene. The germline CDR1 and CDR2 sequences are SQVTM and ANQGSEA. CDR3 amino acids: CSVYRSLAGLSSYNEQFF. CDR3 nucleotide sequence: TGCAGCGTCTATAGGTCACTAGCGGGATTAAGCTCCTACAATGAGCAGTTCTTC.

The rearrangement links TRBV9 to TRBJ2-2; no reliable D call. The CDR3 consists of 16 residues. Trimming pared 0 bases from V and 0 bases from J, leaving 9 bases between. The V gene's germline CDR1 is SGDLS and CDR2 YYNGEE. The CDR3, as DNA: TGTGCCAGCAGCGTAGGCTTACACCCGAACACCGGGGAGCTGTTTTTT. This gives the protein CASSVGLHPNTGELFF.

DNA for the CDR3: TGTGCCAGCAACCGTGACCCGGGGGACCTTACAGATACGCAGTATTTT. Translated: CASNRDPGDLTDTQYF. V usage is TRBV2 and J usage is TRBJ2-3; D perhaps matches TRBD2 (6 bases). Germline lookup yields CDR1 SNHLY and CDR2 FYNNEI. V shed 7 bases and J shed 3 bases, with 20 bases lying between them. The CDR3 loop spans 16 amino acids.

CDR3 amino acids: CASSLGGQGVREKLFF. CDR3 nucleotide sequence: TGTGCCAGCAGCTTAGGGGGACAGGGCGTACGGGAAAAACTGTTTTTT. This chain joins TRBV7-9 and TRBJ1-4; 9 positions agree with TRBD1. CDR1 and CDR2 from the germline V gene are SEHNR and FQNEAQ (reference sequence). This CDR3 has 16 residues. The junction had 8 bases not matched to a gene; V was cut back by 1 base and J by 8 bases.

CDR3 in amino acids: CAISESVLVSRSSTDTQYF. Here the CDR3 DNA reads TGTGCCATCAGTGAGTCTGTCTTAGTTTCCCGGTCTAGCACAGATACGCAGTATTTT. The chain couples TRBV10-3 to TRBJ2-3, with D hard to call. V was clipped by 0 bases and J by 0 bases, with 19 bases between them. The CDR3 length is 19 residues. CDR1 is ENHRY and CDR2 is SYGVKD in the germline V gene.

The count of this clone is one. The chain employs TRBV19 and TRBJ1-3, with 8 bases identical to TRBD1. With 7 bases clipped from V and 5 bases from J, the junction kept 10 bases outside the gene matches. Germline V gene sequence: CDR1 LNHDA, CDR2 SQIVND (reference sequence). The CDR3 is made up of 15 amino acids. CDR3 in amino acids: CASMQTGAIRNTIYF. The CDR3 region has the DNA TGTGCCAGTATGCAGACAGGGGCCATCAGAAACACCATATATTTT.

The J gene is TRBJ2-2, the V gene TRBV2, with D perhaps matching TRBD1 (6 bases). V was pared by 10 bases and J by 4 bases, with 16 bases between. Looked up from germline, CDR1 is SNHLY and CDR2 is FYNNEI. The CDR3 length is 14 residues. The CDR3 DNA reads TGTGCCACCGAAGAAACAGGGTTCACCGGGGAGCTGTTTTTT. Encoded protein: CATEETGFTGELFF.

This clone occurred a few times. The chain combines TRBV3-1 (or the pseudogene TRBV3-2) with TRBJ1-3; the match to TRBD1 covers 7 bases. The CDR3 has 16 amino acids. Losses at the gene ends were 2 bases for V and 11 bases for J; bases not matched to a gene: 15. Germline V gene data show CDR1 as LGHDT and CDR2 as YNNKEL (reference sequence). The CDR3 protein is CASSQRLPGTATAIYF. In nucleotides, the CDR3 is TGTGCCAGCAGCCAACGACTACCCGGGACAGCCACCGCCATATATTTT.

The gene calls are TRBV7-3 and TRBJ2-5, with 8 nucleotides matching TRBD1. CDR3 length: 13 residues. CDR1 and CDR2 (germline): SGHTA, FQGTGA. Germline trimming cut 5 bases from V and 4 bases from J; bases unmatched to any gene: 3. The CDR3 sequence: CASSQGARETQYF. The CDR3 region has the DNA TGTGCCAGCAGCCAGGGGGCTCGAGAGACCCAGTACTTC. Drawing the rest from reference TRBV7-3 and TRBJ2-5, the complete variable domain is GAGVSQTPSNKVTEKGKYVELRCDPISGHTALYWYRQSLGQGPEFLIYFQGTGAADDSGLPNDRFFAVRPEGSVSTLKIQRTERGDSAVYLCASSQGARETQYFGPGTRLLVL.

The genes are TRBV6-1 and TRBJ2-3; D unresolved. Germline V gene sequence: CDR1 MNHNS, CDR2 SASEGT. The ends were cut back, 1 base at V and 0 bases at J, with 11 bases in the middle. The CDR3 is made up of 16 amino acids. The DNA of the CDR3 is TGTGCCAGCAGTGAAGGCGCCATTTCTAGCACAGATACGCAGTATTTT. The encoded protein is CASSEGAISSTDTQYF.

The rearrangement links TRBV5-1 to TRBJ1-1, with a tentative D call TRBD1 (6 bases). CDR1 and CDR2 (germline): SGHRS, YFSETQ. The CDR3 runs to 16 residues. The ends were cut back, 2 bases at V and 7 bases at J, with 21 bases in the middle. CDR3 sequence: CASSFVLEQGSGEAFF. The CDR3 DNA reads as TGCGCCAGCAGCTTTGTTTTGGAGCAGGGGAGTGGTGAAGCTTTCTTT.

The rearrangement links TRBV6-4 to TRBJ1-2; 9 bases map to TRBD1. This CDR3 has 13 amino acids. The junction had 8 bases not matched to a gene; V was cut back by 10 bases and J by 5 bases. Looked up from germline, CDR1 is MRHNA and CDR2 is SNTAGT. The CDR3 nucleotides are TGTGCCACCTCGCCGGGACAGGGTTATGGCTACACCTTC. Protein: CATSPGQGYGYTF.

V is TRBV5-1 and J is TRBJ1-1; weak D call: TRBD1 (5 bases). The CDR3 has 14 amino acids. Germline values: CDR1 SGHRS, CDR2 YFSETQ. Trimming took off 4 bases at V and 3 bases at J, with 13 bases between the two ends. The CDR3 here is CASSPHRGDTEAFF. The CDR3 nucleotides are TGCGCCAGCAGCCCCCATCGGGGGGACACTGAAGCTTTCTTT. The whole variable domain, remainder taken from reference TRBV5-1 and TRBJ1-1, is KAGVTQTPRYLIKTRGQQVTLSCSPISGHRSVSWYQQTPGQGLQFLFEYFSETQRNKGNFPGRFSGRQFSNSRSEMNVSTLELGDSALYLCASSPHRGDTEAFFGQGTRLTVV.